This T cell receptor (beta chain) was sequenced in a study of blood T cell repertoires in COVID-19. As for the study in general: T cells, B-cell-depleted T cells, or PBMCs provided the cDNA or gDNA that served as material.

Seattle enrolled patients during active infection and tracked them longitudinally. Germline CDR1 reads MNHEY; CDR2 reads SVGAGI. There are 15 residues in the CDR3. J gave up 7 bases and V 8 bases, and 15 bases lay outside the gene matches. The repertoire was sequenced with immunoSEQ multiplex PCR; TCRdb's copy has only in-frame clones and lacks some. Here the sample spans 45,000 to 50,000 clones, approximately 85% being singletons. The receptor comes from an elderly woman with COVID-19, enrolled during active disease. This chain joins TRBV6-5 and TRBJ1-2, with 8 bases matching TRBD1. Sequenced input: peripheral blood. The CDR3 DNA is TGTGCCAGCGCCCCCTTTACAGGGGGAAGAAGTGGCTACACCTTC. Translation gives CASAPFTGGRSGYTF.